These 22 T cell receptor beta chains originate from one sample sequenced in a study of OX40 agonist ivuxolimab in advanced cancers. The method was immunoSEQ multiplex PCR; TCRdb's version includes in-frame clones alone and lacks a portion of them. This repertoire shows around 40,000 clones, over 65% found once; its top ten account for approximately 15%. The starting material was CD4+ or CD8+ T cells sorted from blood, obtained in a trial of the OX40 agonist ivuxolimab. The receptors shown here come from an adult with an advanced solid tumor such as melanoma, head and neck, liver or kidney cancer.

This sequence joins TRBV19 and TRBJ2-5; 8 nucleotides align to TRBD2. Per the germline V gene, CDR1 is LNHDA and CDR2 is SQIVND (reference sequence). This CDR3 region has 16 residues. Unmatched junction bases numbered 11, after V lost 5 bases and J lost 3 bases. This CDR3 is CASSAQRGTIEETQYF. The CDR3 coding sequence is TGTGCCAGTAGTGCCCAGCGGGGGACGATAGAAGAGACCCAGTACTTC.

The CDR3: CSVGGDTEAFF. CDR3 bases: TGCAGCGTTGGAGGGGACACTGAAGCTTTCTTT. This rearrangement joins TRBV29-1 to TRBJ1-1; possible D gene TRBD1, 5 bases. The V end was cut by 4 bases, the J end by 3 bases, with 6 bases between. Per germline, CDR1 SQVTM and CDR2 ANQGSEA. The CDR3 has 11 amino acids.

The genes are TRBV5-4 and TRBJ2-3; D ambiguous. CDR3 length: 15 amino acids. The V end lost 0 bases, the J end lost 4 bases, and 12 bases lay between the germline ends. The V gene's germline CDR1 is SGHNT and CDR2 YYREEE (reference sequence). CDR3 DNA sequence: TGTGCCAGCAGCTTGGCCCCTAATGGCGCAGATACGCAGTATTTT. This codes for CASSLAPNGADTQYF.

The chain recombines TRBV4-3 with TRBJ2-7, with D possibly being TRBD1 or TRBD2 (5 bases each). CDR1 and CDR2 (germline): LGHNA, YSLEER. The CDR3 length is 15 residues. Trimming took 0 bases from V and 2 from J, leaving 11 bases between them. Here the CDR3 DNA reads TGCGCCAGCAGCCAAGATGCCGGGGCCCCCTACGAGCAGTACTTC. Translating it yields CASSQDAGAPYEQYF.

The gene calls are TRBV23-1 and TRBJ1-5; D unresolved. TRBV23-1 belongs to the ORF category, with a function that is uncertain. There are 18 residues in the CDR3. V shed 0 bases and J shed 0 bases, with 15 bases lying between them. The CDR3 protein is CASSQSRTVGYSNQPQHF. The CDR3 bases are TGCGCCAGCAGTCAATCTAGGACGGTAGGTTATAGCAATCAGCCCCAGCATTTT.

The J gene is TRBJ1-2, the V gene TRBV6-1; D gene unclear. CDR3 length: 13 amino acids. Germline V lookup: CDR1 MNHNS, CDR2 SASEGT. Deletions cut 6 bases from V and 0 bases from J, with 8 bases between. As DNA, the CDR3 is TGTGCCAGCAGATTCTCACCTAACTATGGCTACACCTTC. Translating gives CASRFSPNYGYTF.

This clone was counted a single time. In DNA, the CDR3 is TGTGCCAGCAGCGTAGTCGGCAGCTCCTACAATGAGCAGTTCTTC. Amino acid sequence: CASSVVGSSYNEQFF. The chain has TRBV9 and TRBJ2-1; no definite D call. CDR1 and CDR2 (germline): SGDLS, YYNGEE. Trimming shortened V by 0 bases and J by 0 bases, and 7 bases separated the two germline ends. The CDR3 spans 15 residues.

The J gene is TRBJ2-5, the V gene TRBV7-2; the match to TRBD1 covers 7 bases. The germline V gene has CDR1 SGHTA and CDR2 FQGNSA. This CDR3 has 14 amino acids. V lost 5 bases to trimming and J lost 5 bases; unmatched junction nucleotides: 8. The CDR3 DNA reads TGTGCCAGCAGCCAATGGGACAGCGGCGAGACCCAGTACTTC. Translating it yields CASSQWDSGETQYF.

The genes are TRBV7-3 and TRBJ2-5; the match to TRBD1 covers 10 bases. V lost 4 bases, J lost 0 bases, and 2 bases stayed unmatched. Germline lookup yields CDR1 SGHTA and CDR2 FQGTGA. CDR3 length: 15 residues. The CDR3 is CASSSTGGHQETQYF. CDR3 nucleotide sequence: TGTGCCAGCAGCTCGACAGGGGGCCACCAAGAGACCCAGTACTTC.

The chain is built from TRBV5-8 and TRBJ2-3; D is unresolved. V lost 2 bases, J lost 1 base, and 8 bases lay in between. Germline-derived CDR1 and CDR2 are SGHTS and YDEGEE. The CDR3 extends over 14 amino acids. The CDR3 DNA reads TGTGCCAGCAGCTTTTCGCGCGGCACAGATACGCAGTATTTT. It is translated as CASSFSRGTDTQYF.

V usage is TRBV28 and J usage is TRBJ2-3, with 7 bases matching TRBD1. The germline V gene encodes CDR1 MDHEN and CDR2 SYDVKM. The CDR3 covers 15 residues. V lost 2 bases to trimming and J lost 0 bases; unmatched junction nucleotides: 2. Here the CDR3 DNA reads TGTGCCAGCAGTTTAGACAGGGCCAGCACAGATACGCAGTATTTT. This translates into CASSLDRASTDTQYF.

This clone was counted only a few times. The CDR3 here is CASSDGAGRGETQYF. CDR3 nucleotides: TGTGCCAGCAGCGATGGAGCGGGAAGAGGCGAGACCCAGTACTTC. The rearrangement uses TRBV6-4 and TRBJ2-5, with TRBD2 matching 7 bases. The CDR3 has 15 residues. Trimming took 6 bases from V and 5 from J; bases not matched to a gene: 12. The germline gives CDR1 MRHNA, CDR2 SNTAGT.

V is TRBV5-6 and J is TRBJ1-2; possible D gene TRBD1, 6 bases. CDR1 and CDR2 (germline): SGHDT, YYEEEE. This CDR3 region has 14 residues. V lost 5 bases, J lost 3 bases, and 14 bases lay in between. The CDR3 loop reads CASRLEGHYYGYTF. CDR3 in DNA: TGTGCCAGCAGACTGGAGGGACACTACTATGGCTACACCTTC.

This chain connects TRBV7-8 to TRBJ2-2; the D is unclear. The germline gives CDR1 SGHVS, CDR2 FQNEAQ. The V end lost 2 bases, the J end lost 1 base, and 17 bases lay between the germline ends. CDR3 length: 18 amino acids. The CDR3 DNA sequence: TGTGCCAGCAGCTTAAGGTCGGGCTCTCAAGAGAACACCGGGGAGCTGTTTTTT. It translates to CASSLRSGSQENTGELFF.

The rearrangement joins TRBV7-9 to TRBJ1-2; perhaps TRBD1 as D (6 bases). CDR1 and CDR2 (germline): SEHNR, FQNEAQ (reference sequence). Trimming took 0 bases from V and 8 from J, leaving 13 bases between them. The CDR3 spans 14 residues. CDR3 in DNA: TGTGCCAGCAGCTTAGCCGGGGTCGGGGGCGGCTACACCTTC. Protein sequence: CASSLAGVGGGYTF.

J is TRBJ2-5 and V is TRBV12-5; 8 bases are shared with TRBD1. Germline V gene data show CDR1 as LGHNT and CDR2 as FRNRAP. The CDR3 contains 16 residues. V lost 5 bases to trimming and J lost 5 bases; unmatched junction nucleotides: 13. CDR3 coding DNA: TGTGCTAGTGGTCACACCGGGACAGGAGGGTTTGAGACCCAGTACTTC. Its translation: CASGHTGTGGFETQYF.

The chain joins TRBV10-3 to TRBJ2-3; 11 bases align to TRBD1. Germline V gene data show CDR1 as ENHRY and CDR2 as SYGVKD. CDR3 length: 16 amino acids. The ends lost 4 bases at V and 3 bases at J; junction bases unmatched: 6. For the CDR3, the DNA is TGTGCCATCAGTGGCCCGGGACAGGGGGGTACAGATACGCAGTATTTT. Its protein product is CAISGPGQGGTDTQYF.

On this clone: At one of its ends the junction is not consistent with the germline gene, which may arise from a read error. V usage is TRBV6-5 and J usage is TRBJ2-1; D is undetermined. CDR3 length: 16 residues. Germline V gene sequence: CDR1 MNHEY, CDR2 SVGAGI. The CDR3 DNA follows: TGTGCCAGCAGTTACGGTCAGAGCCCCTCCCACAATGAGCAGTTCTTC. Amino acid sequence: CASSYGQSPSHNEQFF.

V and J are TRBV13 and TRBJ2-7; 14 bases are shared with TRBD2. CDR3 length: 17 residues. Trimming took 5 bases from V and 3 from J; bases not matched to a gene: 9. The germline gives CDR1 PRHDT, CDR2 FYEKMQ (reference sequence). The chain's CDR3 is CASSPRGLAGANYEQYF. For the CDR3, the DNA is TGTGCCAGCAGCCCCAGGGGACTAGCGGGGGCGAACTACGAGCAGTACTTC.

This clone has just one count. The J gene is TRBJ1-3, the V gene TRBV7-9, with 7 bases lining up with TRBD1. V was clipped by 5 bases and J by 1 base; unmatched bases: 5. Germline CDR1 reads SEHNR; CDR2 reads FQNEAQ (reference sequence). The CDR3 is made up of 15 amino acids. The CDR3 DNA is TGTGCCAGCAGCCCCGGGACAGTTTCTGGAAACACCATATATTTT. Translation gives CASSPGTVSGNTIYF.

The chain links TRBV28 to TRBJ1-2, with TRBD1 matching 9 bases. The CDR3 covers 17 residues. Germline V gene data show CDR1 as MDHEN and CDR2 as SYDVKM. The J segment lost 2 bases and the V segment lost 5 bases, leaving 12 bases of the junction unmatched. The CDR3 loop reads CASSTNLQGANNYGYTF. The DNA for the CDR3 is TGTGCCAGCAGTACTAACCTACAGGGGGCGAACAACTATGGCTACACCTTC.

In this sample, this clone turned up many times. The chain carries TRBV21-1 and TRBJ2-6; no check of the table's D call, TRBD2, against the DNA was made. TRBV21-1 is deemed a pseudogene. This CDR3 has 16 residues. CDR3 coding DNA: TGTGCCAGCAGCGGGGGGACTTACTCTGGGGCCAACGTCCTGACTTTC. It specifies CASSGGTYSGANVLTF.